A single sample gave rise to the 12 T cell receptor beta chains below, sequenced in a study of T cells in tuberculosis. Time point: new active TB diagnosis, blood taken before or within 7 days of starting treatment. Repertoires were generated with immunoSEQ multiplex PCR, while TCRdb's copy carries only in-frame clones and drops some. Seen here are roughly 35,000 clones, roughly nine tenths observed once, and the top ten hold 7%. The sequencing used PBMCs, collected at tuberculosis diagnosis. All receptors come from an adult with tuberculosis. Some clones in this sample may be carry-over from other donors' samples.

The V gene is TRBV27, the J gene TRBJ1-1, with D uncertain. The germline CDR1 and CDR2 sequences are MNHEY and SMNVEV (reference sequence). V gave up 2 bases and J gave up 5 bases, with 12 bases separating them. The CDR3 spans 14 residues. Here the CDR3 DNA reads TGTGCCAGCAGTTTAAACTTTTACAGAACTGAAGCTTTCTTT. Protein product: CASSLNFYRTEAFF.

V is TRBV5-4 and J is TRBJ2-1; 8 bases align to TRBD2. CDR3 length equals 15 residues. CDR1 SGHNT and CDR2 YYREEE come from the germline V gene (reference sequence). V trimming: 3 bases; J trimming: 9 bases; junction bases outside the gene matches: 11. Here the CDR3 reads CASSSPGAAGVEQFF. Here the CDR3 DNA reads TGTGCCAGCAGCTCCCCCGGAGCAGCGGGGGTTGAGCAGTTCTTC.

The rearrangement uses TRBV5-6 and TRBJ2-2; perhaps TRBD2 as D (5 bases). The germline V gene encodes CDR1 SGHDT and CDR2 YYEEEE. V lost 2 bases and J lost 5, with 16 bases in between. This CDR3 spans 16 amino acids. CDR3 in amino acids: CASSLGGVILTGELFF. The CDR3 nucleotides are TGTGCCAGCAGCTTAGGAGGCGTGATACTAACCGGGGAGCTGTTTTTT.

The chain links TRBV5-1 to TRBJ2-6; perhaps TRBD2 as D (5 bases). Germline V gene data show CDR1 as SGHRS and CDR2 as YFSETQ. V was clipped by 6 bases and J by 2 bases, with 12 bases between them. This CDR3 is 15 amino acids long. The CDR3 nucleotides are TGCGCCAGCAAGTTCCAGGAGGCTGGGGCCAACGTCCTGACTTTC. Protein sequence: CASKFQEAGANVLTF.

The chain combines TRBV4-1 with TRBJ2-7; the D is unclear. The germline V gene has CDR1 MGHRA and CDR2 YSYEKL. V lost 0 bases and J lost 8, with 11 bases in between. CDR3 size: 13 residues. CDR3 nucleotides: TGCGCCAGCAGCCAAGATCGGGTGGCGAAGCAGTACTTC. It encodes CASSQDRVAKQYF.

This rearrangement joins TRBV5-1 to TRBJ2-1, with TRBD1 matching 8 bases. V lost 4 bases, J lost 5 bases, and 8 bases stayed unmatched. The CDR3 loop spans 15 amino acids. The V gene's germline CDR1 is SGHRS and CDR2 YFSETQ. CDR3 loop: CASSPGQGLDNEQFF. CDR3 coding DNA: TGCGCCAGCAGCCCTGGACAGGGTTTGGACAATGAGCAGTTCTTC. Full variable domain (outside the CDR3, taken from reference TRBV5-1 and TRBJ2-1): KAGVTQTPRYLIKTRGQQVTLSCSPISGHRSVSWYQQTPGQGLQFLFEYFSETQRNKGNFPGRFSGRQFSNSRSEMNVSTLELGDSALYLCASSPGQGLDNEQFFGPGTRLTVL.

The chain couples TRBV11-2 to TRBJ2-6, with a weak D call TRBD2 (5 bases). Deletions cut 1 base from V and 7 bases from J, with 17 bases between. The CDR3 runs 17 residues. Germline CDR1 SGHAT, CDR2 FQNNGV. In DNA, the CDR3 is TGTGCCAGCAGCTTAGGTATCGACCCTGGAGGAGCCAACGTCCTGACTTTC. Translated: CASSLGIDPGGANVLTF.

The gene calls are TRBV6-5 and TRBJ2-7; 8 bases are shared with TRBD2. Germline V gene data show CDR1 as MNHEY and CDR2 as SVGAGI. Germline trimming cut 9 bases from V and 2 bases from J; bases unmatched to any gene: 9. The CDR3 totals 14 residues. The CDR3 DNA sequence: TGTGCCAGTAGGACCGGGACTAGGACCTACGAGCAGTACTTC. This sequence encodes CASRTGTRTYEQYF.

The chain links TRBV7-9 to TRBJ1-2; TRBD1 aligns across 7 bases. This CDR3 contains 14 residues. The trim removed 5 bases at V and 5 bases at J, leaving 8 bases unmatched. From germline, CDR1 is SEHNR and CDR2 FQNEAQ (reference sequence). The CDR3 is CASSPPGQQYGYTF. The CDR3 nucleotides read TGTGCCAGCAGCCCACCGGGACAGCAATATGGCTACACCTTC.

V and J are TRBV5-4 and TRBJ2-2, with 11 bases identical to TRBD2. J was trimmed by 5 bases and V by 4 bases; bases with no gene match: 7. From germline, CDR1 is SGHNT and CDR2 YYREEE (reference sequence). This CDR3 has 16 amino acids. The CDR3 spells CASSGLAGGGTGELFF. The CDR3 bases are TGTGCCAGCAGCGGGCTAGCGGGGGGAGGTACCGGGGAGCTGTTTTTT.

The chain recombines TRBV6-5 with TRBJ1-5, with 7 bases fitting TRBD1. V shed 4 bases, J shed 3 bases, and the junction held 3 bases outside the gene matches. This CDR3 has 14 amino acids. Germline CDR1 and CDR2: MNHEY and SVGAGI. The CDR3 coding sequence is TGTGCCAGCAGTTTGACAGGGCTCAATCAGCCCCAGCATTTT. Its translation is CASSLTGLNQPQHF.

This chain uses TRBV6-1 with TRBJ1-2; 10 nucleotides match TRBD1. Looked up from germline, CDR1 is MNHNS and CDR2 is SASEGT. The CDR3 totals 15 residues. Trimming removed 7 bases from V and 4 bases from J; junction bases left unmatched: 9. Written as DNA, the CDR3 is TGTGCCAGCAAGCCGGGACAGGGGTTCCCCTATGGCTACACCTTC. Translating it yields CASKPGQGFPYGYTF.